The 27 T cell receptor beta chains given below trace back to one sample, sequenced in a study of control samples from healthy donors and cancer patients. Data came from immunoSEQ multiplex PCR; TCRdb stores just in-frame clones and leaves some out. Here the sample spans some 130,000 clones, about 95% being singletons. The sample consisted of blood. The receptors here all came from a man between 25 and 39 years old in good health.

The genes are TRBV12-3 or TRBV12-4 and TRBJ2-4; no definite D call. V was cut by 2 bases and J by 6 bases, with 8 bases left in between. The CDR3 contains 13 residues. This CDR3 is CASSLMWGNIQYF. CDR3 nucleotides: TGTGCCAGCAGTTTAATGTGGGGAAACATTCAGTACTTC.

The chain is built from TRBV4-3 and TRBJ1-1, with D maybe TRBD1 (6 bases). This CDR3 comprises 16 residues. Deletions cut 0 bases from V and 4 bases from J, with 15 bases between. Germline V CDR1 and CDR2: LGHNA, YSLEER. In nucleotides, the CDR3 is TGCGCCAGCAGCCAAGATTTCGGTTTACAGGGCACTGAAGCTTTCTTT. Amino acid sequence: CASSQDFGLQGTEAFF.

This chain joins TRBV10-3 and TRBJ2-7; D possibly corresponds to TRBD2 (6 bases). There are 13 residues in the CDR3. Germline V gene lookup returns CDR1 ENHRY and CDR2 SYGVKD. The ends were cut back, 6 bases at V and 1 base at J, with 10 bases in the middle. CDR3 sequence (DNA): TGTGCCATCAGGTGGGGGGAATCCTACGAGCAGTACTTC. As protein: CAIRWGESYEQYF.

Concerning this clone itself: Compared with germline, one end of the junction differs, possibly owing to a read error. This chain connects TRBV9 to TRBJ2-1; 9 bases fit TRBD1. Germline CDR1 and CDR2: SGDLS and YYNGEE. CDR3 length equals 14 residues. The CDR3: CVSSGGTGRAEQFF. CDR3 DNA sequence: TGTGTCAGCAGCGGCGGGACAGGGAGGGCTGAGCAGTTCTTC.

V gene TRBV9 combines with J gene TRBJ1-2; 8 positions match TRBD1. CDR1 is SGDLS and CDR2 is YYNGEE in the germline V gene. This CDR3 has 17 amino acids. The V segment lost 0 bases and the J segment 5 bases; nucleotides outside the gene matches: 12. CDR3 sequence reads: CASSVGLSGRGPYGYTF. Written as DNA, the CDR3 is TGTGCCAGCAGCGTAGGCCTATCGGGCAGGGGGCCTTATGGCTACACCTTC.

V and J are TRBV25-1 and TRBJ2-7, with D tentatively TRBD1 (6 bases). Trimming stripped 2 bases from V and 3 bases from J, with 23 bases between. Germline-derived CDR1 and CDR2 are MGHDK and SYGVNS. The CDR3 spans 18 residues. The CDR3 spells CASSEHCGTRGFYYEQYF. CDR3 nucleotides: TGTGCCAGCAGTGAACATTGTGGGACAAGGGGTTTCTACTACGAGCAGTACTTC.

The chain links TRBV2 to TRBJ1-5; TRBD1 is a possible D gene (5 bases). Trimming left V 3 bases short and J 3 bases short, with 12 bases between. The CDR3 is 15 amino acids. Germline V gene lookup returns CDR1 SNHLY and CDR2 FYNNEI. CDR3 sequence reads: CASSDGHWDNQPQHF. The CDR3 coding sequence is TGTGCCAGCAGTGATGGACACTGGGACAATCAGCCCCAGCATTTT. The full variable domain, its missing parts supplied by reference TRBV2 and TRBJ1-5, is EPEVTQTPSHQVTQMGQEVILRCVPISNHLYFYWYRQILGQKVEFLVSFYNNEISEKSEIFDDQFSVERPDGSNFTLKIRSTKLEDSAMYFCASSDGHWDNQPQHFGDGTRLSIL.

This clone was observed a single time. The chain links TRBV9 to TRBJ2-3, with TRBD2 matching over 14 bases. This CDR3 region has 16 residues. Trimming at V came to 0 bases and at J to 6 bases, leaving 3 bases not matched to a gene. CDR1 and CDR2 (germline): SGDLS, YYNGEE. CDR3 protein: CASSVGTSGGSDTQYF. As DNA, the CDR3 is TGTGCCAGCAGCGTAGGGACTAGCGGGGGGTCCGATACGCAGTATTTT. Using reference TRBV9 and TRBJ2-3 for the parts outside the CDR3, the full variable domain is DSGVTQTPKHLITATGQRVTLRCSPRSGDLSVYWYQQSLDQGLQFLIQYYNGEERAKGNILERFSAQQFPDLHSELNLSSLELGDSALYFCASSVGTSGGSDTQYFGPGTRLTVL.

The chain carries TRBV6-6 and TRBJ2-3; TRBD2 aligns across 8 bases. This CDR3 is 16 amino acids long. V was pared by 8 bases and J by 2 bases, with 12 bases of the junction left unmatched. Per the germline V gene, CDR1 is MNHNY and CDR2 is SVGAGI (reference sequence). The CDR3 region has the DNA TGTGCCAGCTCCCGGGTCGCGGGGGGAACCACAGATACGCAGTATTTT. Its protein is CASSRVAGGTTDTQYF.

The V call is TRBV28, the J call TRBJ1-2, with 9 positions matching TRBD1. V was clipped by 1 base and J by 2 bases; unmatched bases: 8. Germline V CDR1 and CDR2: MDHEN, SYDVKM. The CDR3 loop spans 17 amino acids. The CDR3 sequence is CASSLFGPGQGNYGYTF. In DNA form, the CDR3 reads TGTGCCAGCAGTTTATTTGGGCCAGGACAGGGGAACTATGGCTACACCTTC.

CDR3 region: CASSLGLFLSTDTQYF. CDR3 nucleotide sequence: TGTGCCAGCAGCTTGGGACTCTTCCTTAGCACAGATACGCAGTATTTT. The chain joins TRBV11-2 to TRBJ2-3, with a tentative D call TRBD2 (6 bases). This CDR3 comprises 16 residues. Germline V gene data show CDR1 as SGHAT and CDR2 as FQNNGV. Trimming pared 3 bases from V and 0 bases from J, leaving 13 bases between.

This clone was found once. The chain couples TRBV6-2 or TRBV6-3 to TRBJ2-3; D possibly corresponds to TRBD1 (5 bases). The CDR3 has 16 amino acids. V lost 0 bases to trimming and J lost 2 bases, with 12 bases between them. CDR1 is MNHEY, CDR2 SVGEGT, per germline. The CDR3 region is CASSYSTGHLTDTQYF. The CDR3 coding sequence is TGTGCCAGCAGTTACTCAACAGGACATCTCACAGATACGCAGTATTTT.

The CDR3 DNA follows: TGTGCCAGCAGCTATACGGGACAGGGGACCTATGGCTACACCTTC. It yields the protein CASSYTGQGTYGYTF. The chain links TRBV7-9 to TRBJ1-2; TRBD1 agrees at 10 bases. Germline CDR1 is SEHNR and CDR2 is FQNEAQ (reference sequence). There are 15 residues in the CDR3. The junction had 6 bases not matched to a gene; V was cut back by 4 bases and J by 4 bases.

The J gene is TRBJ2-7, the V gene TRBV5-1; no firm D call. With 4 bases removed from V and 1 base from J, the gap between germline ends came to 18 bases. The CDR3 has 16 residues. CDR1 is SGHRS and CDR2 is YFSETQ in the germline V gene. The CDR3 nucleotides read TGCGCCAGCAGCCGTGCTGACGAATGGGCATCCTACGAGCAGTACTTC. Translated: CASSRADEWASYEQYF.

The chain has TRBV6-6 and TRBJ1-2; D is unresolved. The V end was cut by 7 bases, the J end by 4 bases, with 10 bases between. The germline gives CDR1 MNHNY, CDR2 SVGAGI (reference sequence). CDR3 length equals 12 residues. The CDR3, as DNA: TGTGCCAGCACCGACGGGAGCTATGGCTACACCTTC. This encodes CASTDGSYGYTF.

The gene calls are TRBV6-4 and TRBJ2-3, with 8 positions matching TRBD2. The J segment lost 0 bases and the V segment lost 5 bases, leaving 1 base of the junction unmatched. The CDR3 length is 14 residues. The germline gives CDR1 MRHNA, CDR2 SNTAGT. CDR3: CASSPSGSTDTQYF. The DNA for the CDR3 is TGTGCCAGCAGTCCTAGCGGGAGCACAGATACGCAGTATTTT.

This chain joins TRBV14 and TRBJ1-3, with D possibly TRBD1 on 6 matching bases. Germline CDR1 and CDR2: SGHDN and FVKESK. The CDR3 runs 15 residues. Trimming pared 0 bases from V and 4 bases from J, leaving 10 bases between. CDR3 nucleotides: TGTGCCAGCAGCCAAGATTTCAGGGGAGGAAACACCATATATTTT. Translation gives CASSQDFRGGNTIYF.

CDR3 DNA: TGTGCCAGCAGCTTAGGCGCCGTAGGGACACCGAACACCGGGGAGCTGTTTTTT. Amino acid sequence: CASSLGAVGTPNTGELFF. This rearrangement joins TRBV7-9 to TRBJ2-2; D is perhaps TRBD1 (6 bases). Trimming removed 1 base from V and 0 bases from J, with 15 bases in between. CDR1 is SEHNR, CDR2 FQNEAQ, per germline (reference sequence). The CDR3 consists of 18 residues.

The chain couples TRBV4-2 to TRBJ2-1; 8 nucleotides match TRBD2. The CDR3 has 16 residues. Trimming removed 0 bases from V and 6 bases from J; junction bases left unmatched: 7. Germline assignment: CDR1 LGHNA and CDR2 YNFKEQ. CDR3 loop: CASSQEAGLVFNEQFF. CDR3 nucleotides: TGTGCCAGCAGCCAAGAGGCGGGACTAGTCTTCAATGAGCAGTTCTTC.

The CDR3 reads CASSKTGQPYEQYF. The CDR3 DNA sequence: TGTGCCAGCAGTAAAACCGGACAGCCCTACGAGCAGTACTTC. This sequence joins TRBV27 and TRBJ2-7, with D possibly matching TRBD1 (6 bases). Per germline, CDR1 MNHEY and CDR2 SMNVEV (reference sequence). The CDR3 extends over 14 amino acids. Trimming left V 5 bases short and J 2 bases short, with 13 bases between.

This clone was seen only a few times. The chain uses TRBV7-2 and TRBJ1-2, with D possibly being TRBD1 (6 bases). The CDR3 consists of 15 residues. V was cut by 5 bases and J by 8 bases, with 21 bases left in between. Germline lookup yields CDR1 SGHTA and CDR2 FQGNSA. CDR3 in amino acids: CASSHSAGTQGGYTF. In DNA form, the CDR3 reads TGTGCCAGCAGCCATTCAGCCGGGACCCAGGGGGGCTACACCTTC.

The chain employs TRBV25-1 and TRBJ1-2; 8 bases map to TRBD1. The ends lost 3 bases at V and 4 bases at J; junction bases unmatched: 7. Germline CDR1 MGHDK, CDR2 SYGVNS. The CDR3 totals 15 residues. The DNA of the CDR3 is TGTGCCAGCAGTGATCTACAGGGGGTCGGCTATGGCTACACCTTC. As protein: CASSDLQGVGYGYTF.

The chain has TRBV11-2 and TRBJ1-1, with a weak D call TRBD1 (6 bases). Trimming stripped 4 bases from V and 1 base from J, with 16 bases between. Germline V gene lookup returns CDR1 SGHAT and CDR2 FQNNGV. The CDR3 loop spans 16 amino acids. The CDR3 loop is CASSSRGASRNTEAFF. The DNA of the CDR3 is TGTGCCAGCAGCTCACGGGGGGCGAGTAGGAACACTGAAGCTTTCTTT.

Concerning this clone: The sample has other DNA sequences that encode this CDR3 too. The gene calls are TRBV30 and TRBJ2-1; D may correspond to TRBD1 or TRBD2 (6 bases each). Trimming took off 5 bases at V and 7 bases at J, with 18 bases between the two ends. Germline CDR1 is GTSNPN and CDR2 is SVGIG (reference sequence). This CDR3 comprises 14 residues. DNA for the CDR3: TGTGCCTGGGCTCCGGGGGCCGGTGGTAATGAGCAGTTCTTC. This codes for CAWAPGAGGNEQFF.

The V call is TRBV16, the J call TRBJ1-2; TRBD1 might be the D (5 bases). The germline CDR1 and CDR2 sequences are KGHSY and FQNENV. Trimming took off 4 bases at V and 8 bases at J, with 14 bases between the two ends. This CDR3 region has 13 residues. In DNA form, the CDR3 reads TGTGCCAGCAGCCTTAGTATGCGGGACGGCTACACCTTC. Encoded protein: CASSLSMRDGYTF.

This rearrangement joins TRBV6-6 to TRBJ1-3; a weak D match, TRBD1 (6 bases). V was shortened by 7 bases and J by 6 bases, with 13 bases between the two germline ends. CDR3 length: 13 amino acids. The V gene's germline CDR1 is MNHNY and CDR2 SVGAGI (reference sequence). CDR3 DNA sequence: TGTGCCAGCATAGGGGGAAGCACAAACACCATATATTTT. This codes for CASIGGSTNTIYF.

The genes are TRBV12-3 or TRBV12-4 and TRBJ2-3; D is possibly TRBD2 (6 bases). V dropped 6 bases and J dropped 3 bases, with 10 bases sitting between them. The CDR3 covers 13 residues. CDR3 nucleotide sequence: TGTGCCAGCAGGAGTCGGGGGACAGATACGCAGTATTTT. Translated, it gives CASRSRGTDTQYF.